This T cell receptor beta chain was captured in a study of T cell changes during pregnancy in multiple sclerosis. Sequencing used immunoSEQ multiplex PCR; TCRdb keeps in-frame clones, though not all of them. The repertoire holds fewer than 50,000 clones, with 94% as singletons. CDR1 and CDR2 (germline): SGHAT, FQNNGV. V was shortened by 5 bases and J by 1 base, with 14 bases between the two germline ends. The CDR3 has 15 residues. The specimen was CD8+ T cells from peripheral blood mononuclear cells, collected before pregnancy. The chain has TRBV11-2 and TRBJ2-5; possibly TRBD1 for D (7 bases). The TCR sequence derives from a female donor with multiple sclerosis, enrolled in a pregnancy study. CDR3 DNA: TGTGCCAGCAGCGCGGGACAGCGGTTCCAAGAGACCCAGTACTTC. It is translated as CASSAGQRFQETQYF.